The entry that follows covers one T cell receptor beta chain sequence. The antigen is unknown. Method: immunoSEQ multiplex PCR; TCRdb's copy keeps in-frame clones and lacks some. The table includes under 200,000 clones, about 93% detected once. The data stem from a study of shared clonotypes between healthy human individuals. Findings and caveats of the study: Limited genetic and exposure-history diversity came from having few donors. Among non-shared clonotypes, generation probabilities were lower than among those shared by all four donors.

The V gene lost 7 bases and the J gene lost 7 bases, with 20 bases spanning the gap. This CDR3 contains 14 residues. Germline V gene lookup returns CDR1 MDHEN and CDR2 SYDVKM. This TCR was recovered from a woman aged 25 to 39 in good health. V usage is TRBV28 and J usage is TRBJ2-7; tentatively, D is TRBD1 (6 bases). The sequenced sample was naive CD4+ T cells sorted from blood. Regarding subset: CD45RA+ positively selected. CDR3 loop: CASMLGAPRREQYF. The DNA for the CDR3 is TGTGCCAGCATGTTGGGGGCCCCGAGGAGAGAGCAGTACTTC.